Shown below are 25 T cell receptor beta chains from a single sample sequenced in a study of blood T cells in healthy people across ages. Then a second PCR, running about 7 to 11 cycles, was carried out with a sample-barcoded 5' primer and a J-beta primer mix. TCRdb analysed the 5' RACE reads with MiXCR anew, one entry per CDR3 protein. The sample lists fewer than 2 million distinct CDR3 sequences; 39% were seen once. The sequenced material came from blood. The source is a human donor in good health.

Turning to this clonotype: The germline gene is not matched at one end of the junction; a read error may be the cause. CDR3 sequence (DNA): TGTGCCAGCAGTTTAGGAGCGGGAACAAGCACAGATACGCAGTATTTT. Protein sequence: CASSLGAGTSTDTQYF. V and J are TRBV7-2 and TRBJ2-3; 7 nucleotides match TRBD2. Germline CDR1 SGHTA, CDR2 FQGNSA. The CDR3 consists of 16 residues.

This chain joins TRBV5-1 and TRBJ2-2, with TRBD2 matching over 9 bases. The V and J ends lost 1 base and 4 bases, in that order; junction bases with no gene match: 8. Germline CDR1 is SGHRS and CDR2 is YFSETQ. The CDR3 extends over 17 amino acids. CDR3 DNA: TGCGCCAGCAGCTTGCCATTAGCGGGGGCCTTCACCGGGGAGCTGTTTTTT. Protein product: CASSLPLAGAFTGELFF.

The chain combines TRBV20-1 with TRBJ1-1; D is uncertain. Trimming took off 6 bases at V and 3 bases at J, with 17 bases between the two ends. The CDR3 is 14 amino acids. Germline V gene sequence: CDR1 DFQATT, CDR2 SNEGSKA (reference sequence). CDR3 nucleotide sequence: TGCAGTGCCAGACAAATCAGTGGCCACACTGAAGCTTTCTTT. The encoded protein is CSARQISGHTEAFF.

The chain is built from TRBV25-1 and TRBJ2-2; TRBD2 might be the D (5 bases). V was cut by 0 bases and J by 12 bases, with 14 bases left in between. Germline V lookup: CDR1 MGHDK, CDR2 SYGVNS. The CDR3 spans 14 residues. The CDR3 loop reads CASSEYRNSGKLFF. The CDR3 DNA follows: TGTGCCAGCAGTGAATATAGGAACAGCGGAAAGCTGTTTTTT.

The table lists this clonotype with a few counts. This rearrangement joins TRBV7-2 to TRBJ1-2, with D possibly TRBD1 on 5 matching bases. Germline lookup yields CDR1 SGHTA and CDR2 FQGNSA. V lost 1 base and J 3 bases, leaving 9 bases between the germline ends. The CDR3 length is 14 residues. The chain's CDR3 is CASSLGDAHYGYTF. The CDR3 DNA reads TGTGCCAGCAGCTTAGGGGACGCCCACTATGGCTACACCTTC.

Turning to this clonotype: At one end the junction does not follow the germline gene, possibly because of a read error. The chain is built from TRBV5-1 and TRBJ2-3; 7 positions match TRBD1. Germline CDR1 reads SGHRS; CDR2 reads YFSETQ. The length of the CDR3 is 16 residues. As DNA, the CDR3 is TGCGCCAGCAGCTTGGAGGTCCGGGACAGAACAGATACGCGGTATTTT. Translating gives CASSLEVRDRTDTRYF. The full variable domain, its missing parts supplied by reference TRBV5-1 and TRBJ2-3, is KAGVTQTPRYLIKTRGQQVTLSCSPISGHRSVSWYQQTPGQGLQFLFEYFSETQRNKGNFPGRFSGRQFSNSRSEMNVSTLELGDSALYLCASSLEVRDRTDTRYFGPGTRLTVL.

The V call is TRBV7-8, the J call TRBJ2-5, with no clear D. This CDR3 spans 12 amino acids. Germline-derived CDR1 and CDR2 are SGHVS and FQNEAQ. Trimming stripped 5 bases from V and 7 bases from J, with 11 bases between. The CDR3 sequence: CASSLQWGTQYF. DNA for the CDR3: TGTGCCAGCAGCCTCCAGTGGGGGACCCAGTACTTC. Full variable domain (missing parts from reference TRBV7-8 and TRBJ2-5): GAGVSQSPRYKVAKRGQDVALRCDPISGHVSLFWYQQALGQGPEFLTYFQNEAQLDKSGLPSDRFFAERPEGSVSTLKIQRTQQEDSAVYLCASSLQWGTQYFGPGTRLLVL.

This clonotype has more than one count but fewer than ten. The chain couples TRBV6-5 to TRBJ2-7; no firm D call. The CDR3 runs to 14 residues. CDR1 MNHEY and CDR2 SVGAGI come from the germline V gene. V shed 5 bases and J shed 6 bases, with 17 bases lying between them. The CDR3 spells CASSRRSTGPEQYF. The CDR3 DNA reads TGTGCCAGCAGTCGTCGCTCCACCGGACCCGAGCAGTACTTC.

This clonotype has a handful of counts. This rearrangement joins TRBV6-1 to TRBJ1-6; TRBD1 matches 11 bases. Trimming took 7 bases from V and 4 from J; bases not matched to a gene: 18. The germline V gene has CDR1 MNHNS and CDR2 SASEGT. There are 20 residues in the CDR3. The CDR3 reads CASTLGQGASREYYNSPLHF. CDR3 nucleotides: TGTGCCAGCACCCTAGGACAGGGGGCTTCTAGGGAGTATTATAATTCACCCCTCCACTTT.

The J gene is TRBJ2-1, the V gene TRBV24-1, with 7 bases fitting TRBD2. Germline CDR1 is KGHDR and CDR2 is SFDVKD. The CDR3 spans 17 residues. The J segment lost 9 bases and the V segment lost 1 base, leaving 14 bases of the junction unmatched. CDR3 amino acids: CATSDFGGGGRRSEQFF. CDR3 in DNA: TGTGCCACCAGTGATTTTGGCGGCGGGGGACGTAGGAGTGAGCAGTTCTTC.

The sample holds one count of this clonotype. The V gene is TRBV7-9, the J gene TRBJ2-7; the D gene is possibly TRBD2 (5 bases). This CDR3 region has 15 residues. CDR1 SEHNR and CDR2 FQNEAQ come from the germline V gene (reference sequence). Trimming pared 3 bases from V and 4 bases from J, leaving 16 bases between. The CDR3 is CASSFGQEAKYEQYF. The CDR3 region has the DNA TGTGCCAGCAGCTTTGGCCAGGAGGCAAAATACGAGCAGTACTTC.

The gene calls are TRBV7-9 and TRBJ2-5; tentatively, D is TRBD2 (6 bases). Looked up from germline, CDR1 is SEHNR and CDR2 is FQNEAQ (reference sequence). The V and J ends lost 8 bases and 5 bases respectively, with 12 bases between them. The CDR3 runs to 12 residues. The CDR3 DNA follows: TGTGCCAGCCGGGGGAGAGTGGAGACCCAGTACTTC. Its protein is CASRGRVETQYF.

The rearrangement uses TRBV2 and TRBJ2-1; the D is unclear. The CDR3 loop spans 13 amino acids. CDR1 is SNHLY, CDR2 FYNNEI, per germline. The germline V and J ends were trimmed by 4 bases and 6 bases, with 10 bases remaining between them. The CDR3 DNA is TGTGCCAGCAGTGGGCTCATGGGCAATGAGCAGTTCTTC. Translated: CASSGLMGNEQFF.

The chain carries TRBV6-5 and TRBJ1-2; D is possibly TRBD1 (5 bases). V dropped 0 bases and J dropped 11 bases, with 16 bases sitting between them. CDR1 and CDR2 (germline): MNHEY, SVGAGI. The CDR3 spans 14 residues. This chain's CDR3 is CASSYSIWQGGYTF. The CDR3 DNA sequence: TGTGCCAGCAGTTACTCAATCTGGCAGGGAGGATACACCTTC.

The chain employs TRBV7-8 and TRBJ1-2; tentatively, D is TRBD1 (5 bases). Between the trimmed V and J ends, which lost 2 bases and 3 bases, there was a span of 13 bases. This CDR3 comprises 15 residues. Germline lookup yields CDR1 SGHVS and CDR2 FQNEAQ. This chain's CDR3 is CASSLLAGTYYGYTF. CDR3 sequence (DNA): TGTGCCAGCAGCTTATTAGCAGGGACGTACTATGGCTACACCTTC. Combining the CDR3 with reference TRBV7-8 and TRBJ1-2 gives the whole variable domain GAGVSQSPRYKVAKRGQDVALRCDPISGHVSLFWYQQALGQGPEFLTYFQNEAQLDKSGLPSDRFFAERPEGSVSTLKIQRTQQEDSAVYLCASSLLAGTYYGYTFGSGTRLTVV.

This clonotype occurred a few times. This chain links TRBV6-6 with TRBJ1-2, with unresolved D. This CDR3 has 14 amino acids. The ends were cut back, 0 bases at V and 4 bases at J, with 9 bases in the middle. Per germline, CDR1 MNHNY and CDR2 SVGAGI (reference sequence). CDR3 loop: CASSYSAGAYGYTF. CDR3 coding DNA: TGTGCCAGCAGTTACTCTGCCGGCGCCTATGGCTACACCTTC.

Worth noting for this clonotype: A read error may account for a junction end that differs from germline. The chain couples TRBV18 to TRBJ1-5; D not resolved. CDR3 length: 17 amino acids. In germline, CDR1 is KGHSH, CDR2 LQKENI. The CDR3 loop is CASSPLGSGHSKQPQHF. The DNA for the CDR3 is TGTGCCAGCTCACCACTAGGGTCTGGGCATAGCAAGCAGCCCCAGCATTTT. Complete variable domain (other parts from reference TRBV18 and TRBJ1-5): NAGVMQNPRHLVRRRGQEARLRCSPMKGHSHVYWYRQLPEEGLKFMVYLQKENIIDESGMPKERFSAEFPKEGPSILRIQQVVRGDSAAYFCASSPLGSGHSKQPQHFGDGTRLSIL.

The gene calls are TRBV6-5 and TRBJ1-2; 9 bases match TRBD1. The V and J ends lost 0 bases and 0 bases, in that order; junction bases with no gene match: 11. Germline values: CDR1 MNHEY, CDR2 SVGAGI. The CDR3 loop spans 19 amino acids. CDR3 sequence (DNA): TGTGCCAGCAGTTACTCGAGTGGGACAGGGAGTTTTGCTAACTATGGCTACACCTTC. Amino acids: CASSYSSGTGSFANYGYTF.

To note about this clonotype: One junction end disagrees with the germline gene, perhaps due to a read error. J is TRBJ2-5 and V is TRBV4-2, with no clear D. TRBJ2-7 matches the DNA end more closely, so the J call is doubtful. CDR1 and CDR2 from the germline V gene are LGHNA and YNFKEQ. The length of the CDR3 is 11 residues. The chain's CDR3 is CTSSQGNEQYF. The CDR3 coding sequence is TGTACCAGCAGCCAAGGCAACGAGCAGTACTTC.

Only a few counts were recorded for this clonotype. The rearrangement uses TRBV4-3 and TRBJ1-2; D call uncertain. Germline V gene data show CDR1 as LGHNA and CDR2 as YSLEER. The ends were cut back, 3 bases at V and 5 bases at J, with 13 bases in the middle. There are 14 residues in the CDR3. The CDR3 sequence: CASSQLDLKYGYTF. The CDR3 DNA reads TGCGCCAGCAGCCAGCTAGATTTGAAATATGGCTACACCTTC.

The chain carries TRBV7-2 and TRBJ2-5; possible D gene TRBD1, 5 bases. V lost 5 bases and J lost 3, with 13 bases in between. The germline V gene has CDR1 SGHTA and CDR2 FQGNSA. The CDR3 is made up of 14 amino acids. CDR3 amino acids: CASSARGAKETQYF. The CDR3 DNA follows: TGTGCCAGCAGCGCTAGGGGCGCTAAAGAGACCCAGTACTTC. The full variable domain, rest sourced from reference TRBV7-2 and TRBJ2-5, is GAGVSQSPSNKVTEKGKDVELRCDPISGHTALYWYRQSLGQGLEFLIYFQGNSAPDKSGLPSDRFSAERTGGSVSTLTIQRTQQEDSAVYLCASSARGAKETQYFGPGTRLLVL.

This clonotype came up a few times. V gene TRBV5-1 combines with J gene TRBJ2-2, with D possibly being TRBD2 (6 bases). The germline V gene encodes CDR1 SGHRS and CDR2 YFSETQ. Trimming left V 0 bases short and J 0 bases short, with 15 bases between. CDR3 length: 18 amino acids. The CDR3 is CASSLVVGGRTNTGELFF. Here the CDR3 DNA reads TGCGCCAGCAGCTTGGTTGTTGGGGGGAGAACGAACACCGGGGAGCTGTTTTTT.

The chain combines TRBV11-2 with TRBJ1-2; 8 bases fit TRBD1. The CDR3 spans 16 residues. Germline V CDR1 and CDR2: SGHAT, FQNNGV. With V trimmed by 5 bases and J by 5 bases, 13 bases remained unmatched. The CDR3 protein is CASSPNPDRVGYGYTF. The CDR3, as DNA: TGTGCCAGCAGCCCCAACCCGGACAGGGTCGGATATGGCTACACCTTC.

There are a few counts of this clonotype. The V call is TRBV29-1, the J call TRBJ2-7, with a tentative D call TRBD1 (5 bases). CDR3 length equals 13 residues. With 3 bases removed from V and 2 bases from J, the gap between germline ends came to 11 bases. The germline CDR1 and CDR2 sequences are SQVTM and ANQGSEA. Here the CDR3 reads CSVDLGVAYEQYF. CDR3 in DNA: TGCAGCGTTGATCTAGGGGTAGCCTACGAGCAGTACTTC.

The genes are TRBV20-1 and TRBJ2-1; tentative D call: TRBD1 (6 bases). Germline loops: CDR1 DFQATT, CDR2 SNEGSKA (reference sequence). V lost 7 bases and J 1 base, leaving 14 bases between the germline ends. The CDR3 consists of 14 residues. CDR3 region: CSVGRRGSYNEQFF. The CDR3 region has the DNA TGCAGTGTGGGGCGCAGGGGTTCCTACAATGAGCAGTTCTTC.